This is a list of T cell receptor beta chains from one sample in a study of T cell responses to AZD1222 COVID-19 vaccine. Measured with immunoSEQ multiplex PCR; TCRdb has only the in-frame clones, and not every one. The repertoire holds some 80,000 clones, with more than 60% as singletons. Sequences were derived from peripheral blood, sampled 28 days after the second dose of the MenACWY control vaccine. Receptors were obtained from an adult who received the MenACWY meningococcal vaccine as a control. CDR3s include the opening cysteine and the closing phenylalanine or tryptophan. The D gene is left open where the match is weak. Clone size is shown for a subset of rows, as once, few, many or a class of expanded clone.

clone size: once
V gene: TRBV28
D gene: .
J gene: TRBJ1-1
CDR3 DNA: TGTGCCAGCAGTATCGGACGGAACACTGAAGCTTTCTTT
CDR3 protein: CASSIGRNTEAFF

clone size: .
V gene: TRBV5-6
D gene: .
J gene: TRBJ1-4
CDR3 DNA: TGTGCCAGCAGCTTGTGGCAGGCAGATAATGAAAAACTGTTTTTT
CDR3 protein: CASSLWQADNEKLFF

clone size: .
V gene: TRBV7-3
D gene: .
J gene: TRBJ2-2
CDR3 DNA: TGTGCCAGCAGCGCTAGGGCGGGAACCGGGGAGCTGTTTTTT
CDR3 protein: CASSARAGTGELFF

clone size: .
V gene: TRBV11-1
D gene: .
J gene: TRBJ2-2
CDR3 DNA: TGTGCCAGCAGCGCCCTCCCTAGCACCGGGGAGCTGTTTTTT
CDR3 protein: CASSALPSTGELFF

clone size: .
V gene: TRBV6-5
D gene: .
J gene: TRBJ1-6
CDR3 DNA: TGTGCCAGCATGCAGGGAACACCCCTCCACTTT
CDR3 protein: CASMQGTPLHF

clone size: .
V gene: TRBV28
D gene: TRBD2
J gene: TRBJ2-7
CDR3 DNA: TGTGCCAGCAGTTACCTCTTAGCGGGAGGGCCTTCCTACGAGCAGTACTTC
CDR3 protein: CASSYLLAGGPSYEQYF

clone size: .
V gene: TRBV5-1
D gene: TRBD1
J gene: TRBJ2-7
CDR3 DNA: TGCGCCAGCAGCTTGCGACCGGACAGGGGAACCTACGAGCAGTACTTC
CDR3 protein: CASSLRPDRGTYEQYF

clone size: .
V gene: TRBV20-1
D gene: .
J gene: TRBJ1-1
CDR3 DNA: TGCAGTGCTAGTCCGACGGCGAACACTGAAGCTTTCTTT
CDR3 protein: CSASPTANTEAFF

clone size: few
V gene: TRBV28
D gene: .
J gene: TRBJ2-1
CDR3 DNA: TGTGCCAGCAGTTTTAGAAGGTTTGAGCAGTTCTTC
CDR3 protein: CASSFRRFEQFF

clone size: .
V gene: TRBV4-2
D gene: TRBD2
J gene: TRBJ2-1
CDR3 DNA: TGTGCCAGCAGCCAAGCGGGGGGAGGTGAGCAGTTCTTC
CDR3 protein: CASSQAGGGEQFF

clone size: .
V gene: TRBV9
D gene: TRBD1
J gene: TRBJ1-1
CDR3 DNA: TGTGCCAGCAGCGGACAGGGGGCGAACACTGAAGCTTTCTTT
CDR3 protein: CASSGQGANTEAFF

clone size: .
V gene: TRBV6-5
D gene: TRBD2
J gene: TRBJ2-3
CDR3 DNA: TGTGCCAGCAGTTTCGAGCGGGGGTTGGGCACAGATACGCAGTATTTT
CDR3 protein: CASSFERGLGTDTQYF

clone size: .
V gene: TRBV19
D gene: .
J gene: TRBJ2-7
CDR3 DNA: TGTGCCAGTAGTTCCCCGGGACATCCCTCCTACGAGCAGTACTTC
CDR3 protein: CASSSPGHPSYEQYF

clone size: .
V gene: TRBV30
D gene: .
J gene: TRBJ2-7
CDR3 DNA: TGTGCCCAAGAACCCAGGGCCTACGAGCAGTACTTC
CDR3 protein: CAQEPRAYEQYF

clone size: few
V gene: TRBV7-2
D gene: TRBD1
J gene: TRBJ2-2
CDR3 DNA: TGTGCCAGCAGTCGTACAACAGGGGCAGGGGAGCTGTTTTTT
CDR3 protein: CASSRTTGAGELFF

clone size: .
V gene: TRBV4-1
D gene: TRBD1
J gene: TRBJ2-1
CDR3 DNA: TGCGCCAGCAGCATCCCCAGGACAGGTGAAAGAAGGGAGCAGTTCTTC
CDR3 protein: CASSIPRTGERREQFF

clone size: .
V gene: TRBV21-1
D gene: .
J gene: TRBJ1-1
CDR3 DNA: TGTGCCAGCAGCCCTGGGGGGGCTAACCCATTTCTATTATCGAACACTGAAGCTTTCTTT
CDR3 protein: CASSPGGANPFLLSNTEAFF

clone size: .
V gene: TRBV2
D gene: .
J gene: TRBJ1-2
CDR3 DNA: TGTGTCAGCAAGCAGGCGAAGGCCTATGGCTACACCTTC
CDR3 protein: CVSKQAKAYGYTF

clone size: .
V gene: TRBV4-1
D gene: .
J gene: TRBJ1-4
CDR3 DNA: TGCGCCAGCAGCCAAGATAGGGGAGGATCAGCTAATGAAAAACTGTTTTTT
CDR3 protein: CASSQDRGGSANEKLFF

clone size: .
V gene: TRBV7-9
D gene: .
J gene: TRBJ2-3
CDR3 DNA: TGTGCCAGCAGCCCTTTCGGCGGGACCACAGATACGCAGTATTTT
CDR3 protein: CASSPFGGTTDTQYF

clone size: .
V gene: TRBV28
D gene: .
J gene: TRBJ2-4
CDR3 DNA: TGTGCCAGCAGTTTATCACCGATGGGTTTAGCCAAAAACATTCAGTACTTC
CDR3 protein: CASSLSPMGLAKNIQYF

clone size: .
V gene: TRBV6-2/TRBV6-3
D gene: TRBD1
J gene: TRBJ1-5
CDR3 DNA: TGTGCCAGCAGCCGAGGGGAAAAGGGGGCGGCTCAGCCCCAGCATTTT
CDR3 protein: CASSRGEKGAAQPQHF

clone size: .
V gene: TRBV12-3/TRBV12-4
D gene: .
J gene: TRBJ1-2
CDR3 DNA: TGTGCCAGCCGGGCAACAGGCTATGGCTACACCTTC
CDR3 protein: CASRATGYGYTF

clone size: .
V gene: TRBV5-1
D gene: TRBD2
J gene: TRBJ2-2
CDR3 DNA: TGCGCCAGCAGCTTGGGCCCTGGCGGGGGGAACACCGGGGAGCTGTTTTTT
CDR3 protein: CASSLGPGGGNTGELFF

clone size: few
V gene: TRBV27
D gene: .
J gene: TRBJ1-6
CDR3 DNA: TGTGCCAGCAGTTTGGGTGGGCGGGGATCTTATTCACCCCTCCACTTT
CDR3 protein: CASSLGGRGSYSPLHF

clone size: few
V gene: TRBV15
D gene: .
J gene: TRBJ2-7
CDR3 DNA: TGTGCCACCAGCAGAGCACAGGGCTCCTACGAGCAGTACTTC
CDR3 protein: CATSRAQGSYEQYF

clone size: .
V gene: TRBV5-1
D gene: .
J gene: TRBJ1-1
CDR3 DNA: TGCGCCAGCAGCACTTCGACGGCCTTTGAAGCTTTCTTT
CDR3 protein: CASSTSTAFEAFF

clone size: .
V gene: TRBV5-6
D gene: .
J gene: TRBJ1-1
CDR3 DNA: TGTGCCAGCAGCTTCGAAGGGGGGCTTTACACTGAAGCTTTCTTT
CDR3 protein: CASSFEGGLYTEAFF

clone size: .
V gene: TRBV28
D gene: .
J gene: TRBJ2-2
CDR3 DNA: TGTGCCAGCAGCCTCCCTATATCGTCGGGCGGGGAGCTGTTTTTT
CDR3 protein: CASSLPISSGGELFF

clone size: .
V gene: TRBV6-5
D gene: .
J gene: TRBJ1-1
CDR3 DNA: TGTGCCAGTGGGCGATTCATGAACACTGAAGCTTTCTTT
CDR3 protein: CASGRFMNTEAFF

clone size: once
V gene: TRBV5-6
D gene: .
J gene: TRBJ1-1
CDR3 DNA: TGTGCCAGCAGCTTGGGTGGGCCCACTGAAGCTTTCTTT
CDR3 protein: CASSLGGPTEAFF

clone size: .
V gene: TRBV4-2
D gene: .
J gene: TRBJ1-3
CDR3 DNA: TGTGCCAGCAGCCAAGAATGGGAGTCTGGAAACACCATATATTTT
CDR3 protein: CASSQEWESGNTIYF

clone size: few
V gene: TRBV23-1
D gene: .
J gene: TRBJ1-2
CDR3 DNA: TGCGCCATCCAATTCGCCAGCCCCCTTGCTCTTACCTGCTATGGCTACACCTTC
CDR3 protein: CAIQFASPLALTCYGYTF

clone size: .
V gene: TRBV30
D gene: .
J gene: TRBJ2-1
CDR3 DNA: TGTGCCTGGAGTGTGGGGGCGAGCTCCTACAATGAGCAGTTCTTC
CDR3 protein: CAWSVGASSYNEQFF

clone size: few
V gene: TRBV6-5
D gene: .
J gene: TRBJ2-7
CDR3 DNA: TGTGCCTCGGGACGTCAGTTGGGAGAGCAGTACTTC
CDR3 protein: CASGRQLGEQYF

clone size: .
V gene: TRBV3-1/TRBV3-2
D gene: .
J gene: TRBJ2-7
CDR3 DNA: TGTGCCAGCAGCCAAGGCCCCCCCGTGGTCTACGAGCAGTACTTC
CDR3 protein: CASSQGPPVVYEQYF

clone size: .
V gene: TRBV6-1
D gene: .
J gene: TRBJ1-2
CDR3 DNA: TGTGCCAGCAGTGAAGGTTTGGGGGGGGGCTATGGCTACACCTTC
CDR3 protein: CASSEGLGGGYGYTF

clone size: .
V gene: TRBV4-2
D gene: TRBD2
J gene: TRBJ2-3
CDR3 DNA: TGTGCCAGCAGCGTCGGACTAGCGGGAGGACCCAGCACAGATACGCAGTATTTT
CDR3 protein: CASSVGLAGGPSTDTQYF

clone size: .
V gene: TRBV28
D gene: .
J gene: TRBJ1-2
CDR3 DNA: TGTGCCAGCAGTCGACTCCCGATCGGGTACTATGGCTACACCTTC
CDR3 protein: CASSRLPIGYYGYTF

clone size: .
V gene: TRBV30
D gene: TRBD1
J gene: TRBJ1-3
CDR3 DNA: TGTGCCTGGAGCGCGGGACAGTCTGGAAACACCATATATTTT
CDR3 protein: CAWSAGQSGNTIYF

clone size: .
V gene: TRBV11-2
D gene: TRBD2
J gene: TRBJ2-1
CDR3 DNA: TGTGCCAGCAGCTACTTCCCGGGCGGGGGTGGTTTAGACGAGCAGTTCTTC
CDR3 protein: CASSYFPGGGGLDEQFF

clone size: .
V gene: TRBV7-2
D gene: .
J gene: TRBJ1-1
CDR3 DNA: TGTGCCAGCAGCTTACAGCTAAGGGGTGAAGCTTTCTTT
CDR3 protein: CASSLQLRGEAFF

clone size: .
V gene: TRBV4-1
D gene: TRBD1
J gene: TRBJ2-3
CDR3 DNA: TGCGCCAGCAGCCTTCGACAGGGCCCAGATACGCAGTATTTT
CDR3 protein: CASSLRQGPDTQYF

clone size: .
V gene: TRBV10-3
D gene: TRBD1
J gene: TRBJ1-1
CDR3 DNA: TGTGCCATCAGAAAGACAGGGGATGGGATCGCTTTCTTT
CDR3 protein: CAIRKTGDGIAFF

clone size: .
V gene: TRBV25-1
D gene: .
J gene: TRBJ2-7
CDR3 DNA: TGTGCCAGCTCCGGAGCGCGAAACGAGCAGTACTTC
CDR3 protein: CASSGARNEQYF

clone size: .
V gene: TRBV19
D gene: TRBD1
J gene: TRBJ1-5
CDR3 DNA: TGTGCCAGTAGTTCACAAGGAGGGGGCGGACAGCCCCAGCATTTT
CDR3 protein: CASSSQGGGGQPQHF

clone size: .
V gene: TRBV30
D gene: .
J gene: TRBJ1-2
CDR3 DNA: TGTGCCTGGAGTGTAGGGGACTATGGCTACACCTTC
CDR3 protein: CAWSVGDYGYTF

clone size: .
V gene: TRBV28
D gene: .
J gene: TRBJ1-2
CDR3 DNA: TGTGCCAGCAGGGCAGGGGACTATGGCTACACCTTC
CDR3 protein: CASRAGDYGYTF

clone size: once
V gene: TRBV5-6
D gene: .
J gene: TRBJ1-3
CDR3 DNA: TGTGCCAGCAGCTTCGGACCGCCGTTGTCTGGAAACACCATATATTTT
CDR3 protein: CASSFGPPLSGNTIYF

clone size: .
V gene: TRBV29-1
D gene: .
J gene: TRBJ1-2
CDR3 DNA: TGCAGCGTTTTAGACGGGCTATCAGATGGCTACACCTTC
CDR3 protein: CSVLDGLSDGYTF

clone size: .
V gene: TRBV30
D gene: .
J gene: TRBJ2-7
CDR3 DNA: TGTGCCTGGAGTGTAGGGCGGTTGGGGGACGAGCAGTACTTC
CDR3 protein: CAWSVGRLGDEQYF

clone size: .
V gene: TRBV18
D gene: .
J gene: TRBJ1-3
CDR3 DNA: TGTGCCAGCTCACCACAGAGTCCCAGCTCTGGAAACACCATATATTTT
CDR3 protein: CASSPQSPSSGNTIYF

clone size: .
V gene: TRBV6-1
D gene: .
J gene: TRBJ1-2
CDR3 DNA: TGTGCCAGCAGTGATGGGCTAGGCGGTGGCTACACCTTC
CDR3 protein: CASSDGLGGGYTF

clone size: .
V gene: TRBV29-1
D gene: TRBD2
J gene: TRBJ2-1
CDR3 DNA: TGCAGCGCCTCGGGCGGGAGGGAGGGGTTTGAGCAGTTCTTC
CDR3 protein: CSASGGREGFEQFF

clone size: .
V gene: TRBV27
D gene: .
J gene: TRBJ1-5
CDR3 DNA: TGTGCCAGCAGTTTAAGGGGGGTCAATCAGCCCCAGCATTTT
CDR3 protein: CASSLRGVNQPQHF